This passage covers 29 T cell receptor beta chains from one sample sequenced in a study of shared clonotypes between healthy human individuals. Naive-designated CD8 cells lacked CD45RO, were positively enriched for CCR7, and omitted terminally differentiated effector memory CD45RA+ cells. Assay used: immunoSEQ multiplex PCR; TCRdb lists only in-frame clones, some missing. Counted here are about 2,200,000 clones, roughly 91% occurring once; the ten biggest clones make up about 1.5%. The sequencing input was naive CD8+ T cells from PBMCs. These receptor sequences come from a man between 18 and 35 years old in good health. Some clones in this sample may be carry-over from other donors' samples.

The chain combines TRBV19 with TRBJ2-2; 9 bases fit TRBD1. J gave up 1 base and V 3 bases, and 6 bases lay outside the gene matches. The CDR3 consists of 17 residues. Germline lookup yields CDR1 LNHDA and CDR2 SQIVND (reference sequence). The CDR3 loop is CASSIHGTGQNTGELFF. The CDR3, as DNA: TGTGCCAGTAGTATCCACGGGACAGGGCAGAACACCGGGGAGCTGTTTTTT.

CDR3 DNA: TGTGCCAGCAGCCCAGGGGGGCAGCCGAATCAGCCCCAGCATTTT. It translates to CASSPGGQPNQPQHF. The chain carries TRBV9 and TRBJ1-5; 7 nucleotides match TRBD1. The CDR3 is 15 residues long. Germline CDR1 and CDR2: SGDLS and YYNGEE. After removal of 4 bases from V and 4 bases from J, the junction contained 8 bases not matched to a gene.

V gene TRBV7-6 combines with J gene TRBJ1-3; D gene ambiguous. V lost 5 bases to trimming and J lost 4 bases, with 12 bases between them. The germline V gene encodes CDR1 SGHVS and CDR2 FNYEAQ. The CDR3 spans 14 residues. The CDR3 reads CASSHSSIGNTIYF. DNA for the CDR3: TGTGCCAGCAGCCATAGCTCCATAGGAAACACCATATATTTT.

The rearrangement links TRBV7-3 to TRBJ2-1; D not resolved. The CDR3 is 15 amino acids. V lost 3 bases to trimming and J lost 0 bases, with 9 bases between them. Germline V CDR1 and CDR2: SGHTA, FQGTGA. CDR3 sequence (DNA): TGTGCCAGCAGCTTCGAACCCGGCTCCTACAATGAGCAGTTCTTC. This translates into CASSFEPGSYNEQFF.

This clone was recorded a few times. The CDR3 spells CASSTPGTNTEAFF. CDR3 sequence (DNA): TGTGCCAGCAGCACCCCAGGGACGAATACTGAAGCTTTCTTT. V and J are TRBV28 and TRBJ1-1, with D tentatively TRBD1 (5 bases). Germline V gives CDR1 MDHEN, CDR2 SYDVKM. V was clipped by 6 bases and J by 5 bases, with 16 bases between them. This CDR3 has 14 residues.

The chain recombines TRBV11-2 with TRBJ2-7; either TRBD1 or TRBD2 may supply D (6 bases each). The V gene lost 3 bases and the J gene lost 7 bases, with 13 bases spanning the gap. Germline V gene sequence: CDR1 SGHAT, CDR2 FQNNGV. The CDR3 sequence is 13 residues long. The CDR3 bases are TGTGCCAGCAGCTTGGTGGGGGCGGGGGAGCAGTACTTC. It is translated as CASSLVGAGEQYF. The variable domain in full, with the rest retrieved from reference TRBV11-2 and TRBJ2-7, is EAGVAQSPRYKIIEKRQSVAFWCNPISGHATLYWYQQILGQGPKLLIQFQNNGVVDDSQLPKDRFSAERLKGVDSTLKIQPAKLEDSAVYLCASSLVGAGEQYFGPGTRLTVT.

V and J are TRBV5-6 and TRBJ2-5; D is ambiguous. The V gene's germline CDR1 is SGHDT and CDR2 YYEEEE. V was pared by 2 bases and J by 3 bases, with 11 bases between. The CDR3 contains 14 residues. CDR3 amino acids: CASSLGRVEETQYF. CDR3 DNA: TGTGCCAGCAGCTTAGGACGGGTGGAAGAGACCCAGTACTTC.

V and J are TRBV28 and TRBJ2-3; the D call may be TRBD1 or TRBD2 (6 bases each). Between the trimmed V and J ends, which lost 2 bases and 0 bases, there was a span of 12 bases. The germline V gene encodes CDR1 MDHEN and CDR2 SYDVKM. CDR3 length equals 16 residues. The chain's CDR3 is CASSLGTGASTDTQYF. CDR3 coding DNA: TGTGCCAGCAGTTTAGGGACGGGGGCTAGCACAGATACGCAGTATTTT.

The chain joins TRBV11-2 to TRBJ2-7, with D maybe TRBD1 (6 bases). Germline V gives CDR1 SGHAT, CDR2 FQNNGV. V was clipped by 1 base and J by 6 bases, with 13 bases between them. This CDR3 is built from 14 residues. The CDR3 protein is CASSLGPGHVEQYF. DNA of the CDR3: TGTGCCAGCAGCTTAGGCCCGGGACACGTCGAGCAGTACTTC.

The chain carries TRBV7-9 and TRBJ2-3; TRBD1 aligns across 7 bases. V lost 1 base to trimming and J lost 2 bases; unmatched junction nucleotides: 15. CDR1 is SEHNR, CDR2 FQNEAQ, per germline (reference sequence). The length of the CDR3 is 19 residues. CDR3 DNA: TGTGCCAGCAGCTTAGATAACGTCGACTGGACAGGACTCACAGATACGCAGTATTTT. Amino acids: CASSLDNVDWTGLTDTQYF.

The chain employs TRBV27 and TRBJ2-7; either TRBD1 or TRBD2 may supply D (5 bases each). Trimming pared 8 bases from V and 2 bases from J, leaving 13 bases between. Germline CDR1 MNHEY, CDR2 SMNVEV (reference sequence). CDR3 length equals 13 residues. CDR3 loop: CASSEGIPYEQYF. The CDR3 DNA reads as TGTGCCAGCTCAGAGGGGATCCCCTACGAGCAGTACTTC.

This sequence joins TRBV29-1 and TRBJ2-2; 7 nucleotides agree with TRBD2. Germline-derived CDR1 and CDR2 are SQVTM and ANQGSEA. The junction had 16 bases not matched to a gene; V was cut back by 3 bases and J by 6 bases. The CDR3 loop spans 17 amino acids. CDR3 bases: TGCAGCGTTGAGAGAGCTTTGGCTAGCGGAGCCTCCGGGGAGCTGTTTTTT. It specifies CSVERALASGASGELFF.

The chain couples TRBV6-1 to TRBJ2-7, with TRBD2 as a possible D gene (5 bases). Germline CDR1 MNHNS, CDR2 SASEGT. CDR3 size: 14 residues. The ends were cut back, 3 bases at V and 2 bases at J, with 11 bases in the middle. The CDR3 nucleotides read TGTGCCAGCAGTGAGGGGAGCGTGGCCTACGAGCAGTACTTC. This sequence encodes CASSEGSVAYEQYF.

In DNA, the CDR3 is TGTGCCAGCAGCCAGGAAATCACTACCGGGACTAGCAACGAGCAGTACTTC. Encoded protein: CASSQEITTGTSNEQYF. The rearrangement uses TRBV4-2 and TRBJ2-7; 9 nucleotides match TRBD2. This CDR3 has 17 amino acids. CDR1 is LGHNA and CDR2 is YNFKEQ in the germline V gene. V was pared by 3 bases and J by 5 bases, with 14 bases of the junction left unmatched.

This clone occurred once. Here the CDR3 DNA reads TGCACCAGCAGCCAAGACCCCCCAGGGGCGAGGGGGGACTCTGGAAACACCATATATTTT. It translates to CTSSQDPPGARGDSGNTIYF. V and J are TRBV1 and TRBJ1-3. TRBV1 corresponds to a pseudogene. The CDR3 is made up of 20 amino acids.

The genes are TRBV28 and TRBJ1-1; D is unresolved. The length of the CDR3 is 13 residues. Deletions cut 6 bases from V and 0 bases from J, with 8 bases between. Germline V gives CDR1 MDHEN, CDR2 SYDVKM. DNA for the CDR3: TGTGCCAGCAGACAACCCATGAACACTGAAGCTTTCTTT. This translates into CASRQPMNTEAFF.

The J gene is TRBJ2-7, the V gene TRBV27; no clear D gene. Trimming removed 3 bases at V and 2 bases at J, with 14 bases between. The CDR3 covers 15 residues. CDR1 is MNHEY and CDR2 is SMNVEV in the germline V gene (reference sequence). The CDR3 DNA reads TGTGCCAGCAGTTTGTACGCAGGCATTCCCTACGAGCAGTACTTC. It translates to CASSLYAGIPYEQYF.

The V call is TRBV5-6, the J call TRBJ2-1, with D perhaps being TRBD1 or TRBD2 (6 bases each). Germline-derived CDR1 and CDR2 are SGHDT and YYEEEE. Trimming took off 4 bases at V and 7 bases at J, with 15 bases between the two ends. The length of the CDR3 is 14 residues. The DNA for the CDR3 is TGTGCCAGCAGCCCTAGCGCCAGGGGAAATGAGCAGTTCTTC. Its protein is CASSPSARGNEQFF.

The CDR3: CASSTRDGENIQYF. The CDR3 bases are TGTGCCAGTAGTACCCGGGACGGAGAAAACATTCAGTACTTC. The rearrangement links TRBV19 to TRBJ2-4; either TRBD1 or TRBD2 may supply D (5 bases each). Germline V lookup: CDR1 LNHDA, CDR2 SQIVND (reference sequence). V lost 4 bases to trimming and J lost 5 bases, with 12 bases between them. This CDR3 is 14 amino acids long. The variable domain in full, completed from reference TRBV19 and TRBJ2-4, reads DGGITQSPKYLFRKEGQNVTLSCEQNLNHDAMYWYRQDPGQGLRLIYYSQIVNDFQKGDIAEGYSVSREKKESFPLTVTSAQKNPTAFYLCASSTRDGENIQYFGAGTRLSVL.

This chain joins TRBV7-6 and TRBJ2-6; no definite D call. V was shortened by 2 bases and J by 4 bases, with 9 bases between the two germline ends. The germline V gene encodes CDR1 SGHVS and CDR2 FNYEAQ. The CDR3 loop spans 15 amino acids. CDR3 bases: TGTGCCAGCAGCTTAATCCGTGGGGGGGCCAACGTCCTGACTTTC. Residues: CASSLIRGGANVLTF.

CDR3 in amino acids: CASSLESSGRYYNEQFF. The CDR3 DNA follows: TGTGCCAGCAGCTTAGAGAGTTCGGGTAGATACTACAATGAGCAGTTCTTC. The gene calls are TRBV7-9 and TRBJ2-1; unclear D gene. V was clipped by 1 base and J by 3 bases, with 16 bases between them. CDR3 length equals 17 residues. The germline CDR1 and CDR2 sequences are SEHNR and FQNEAQ (reference sequence).

The rearrangement uses TRBV5-5 and TRBJ2-7; 9 bases line up with TRBD2. There are 14 residues in the CDR3. The germline V gene has CDR1 SGHKS and CDR2 YYEKEE (reference sequence). J lost 7 bases, V lost 4 bases, and 9 bases had no gene match. The CDR3 bases are TGTGCCAGCAGCCCGACTAGCGGTTTGTGGGAGCAGTACTTC. This translates into CASSPTSGLWEQYF. The variable domain in full, completed from reference TRBV5-5 and TRBJ2-7, reads DAGVTQSPTHLIKTRGQQVTLRCSPISGHKSVSWYQQVLGQGPQFIFQYYEKEERGRGNFPDRFSARQFPNYSSELNVNALLLGDSALYLCASSPTSGLWEQYFGPGTRLTVT.

V is TRBV27 and J is TRBJ2-1, with TRBD1 matching over 9 bases. The CDR3 loop spans 15 amino acids. V trimming: 1 base; J trimming: 9 bases; junction bases outside the gene matches: 7. CDR1 is MNHEY, CDR2 SMNVEV, per germline (reference sequence). The CDR3 loop is CASSLLGTGRGEQFF. CDR3 sequence (DNA): TGTGCCAGCAGTTTATTGGGGACAGGGCGTGGTGAGCAGTTCTTC.

The V call is TRBV7-3, the J call TRBJ2-4; unclear D gene. Germline CDR1 reads SGHTA; CDR2 reads FQGTGA. The V end was cut by 1 base, the J end by 0 bases, with 10 bases between. The CDR3 spans 16 residues. CDR3 nucleotide sequence: TGTGCCAGCAGCTTAAAGGGTTTAGGAGCCAAAAACATTCAGTACTTC. Protein product: CASSLKGLGAKNIQYF.

The V gene is TRBV7-2, the J gene TRBJ2-3, with 7 bases matching TRBD2. CDR1 is SGHTA, CDR2 FQGNSA, per germline. Trimming cost V 5 bases and J 0 bases; bases outside gene matches: 11. The CDR3 totals 17 residues. CDR3 DNA sequence: TGTGCCAGCAGCCTGCCCTGGGGAGGGAGAAGCACAGATACGCAGTATTTT. Protein sequence: CASSLPWGGRSTDTQYF.

This chain connects TRBV7-9 to TRBJ1-4; D might be TRBD1 (5 bases). Germline CDR1 SEHNR, CDR2 FQNEAQ (reference sequence). The CDR3 runs to 16 residues. Trimming left V 3 bases short and J 5 bases short, with 16 bases between. The CDR3 nucleotides read TGTGCCAGCAGCTTCCCCGCCCAGGGTTTAAATGAAAAACTGTTTTTT. Its protein product is CASSFPAQGLNEKLFF.

The chain employs TRBV9 and TRBJ2-1; 11 bases agree with TRBD2. The CDR3 covers 15 residues. In germline, CDR1 is SGDLS, CDR2 YYNGEE. With V trimmed by 0 bases and J by 7 bases, 3 bases remained unmatched. The chain's CDR3 is CASSVDLAGGNEQFF. The CDR3 DNA is TGTGCCAGCAGCGTAGATCTAGCGGGAGGTAATGAGCAGTTCTTC.

V is TRBV29-1 and J is TRBJ2-3; 10 nucleotides match TRBD2. This CDR3 region has 17 residues. Germline V gene sequence: CDR1 SQVTM, CDR2 ANQGSEA. Trimming removed 3 bases from V and 5 bases from J; junction bases left unmatched: 14. The CDR3 protein is CSVEFPLLAGVRDTQYF. The CDR3 DNA sequence: TGCAGCGTTGAGTTCCCTCTTCTAGCGGGAGTCAGAGATACGCAGTATTTT.

The genes are TRBV6-1 and TRBJ1-3, with D hard to call. The ends were cut back, 4 bases at V and 7 bases at J, with 14 bases in the middle. The germline gives CDR1 MNHNS, CDR2 SASEGT. The CDR3 contains 14 residues. The CDR3 here is CASSAVGIGNTIYF. In DNA, the CDR3 is TGTGCCAGCAGTGCCGTAGGGATCGGGAACACCATATATTTT.